Listed here are 27 T cell receptor beta chains from one sample, sequenced in a study of blood T cell repertoires in COVID-19. Profiling relied on immunoSEQ multiplex PCR, and the TCRdb table lists in-frame clones only, not all of them. The sample has fewer than 250,000 clones, approximately 87% seen once. Sequenced material: peripheral blood. The receptors stem from a woman between 50 and 59 years old with acute or convalescent COVID-19.

The chain recombines TRBV5-6 with TRBJ2-3, with 9 bases aligning to TRBD2. The CDR3 consists of 14 residues. V dropped 5 bases and J dropped 3; count of bases not matched to a gene: 4. The germline gives CDR1 SGHDT, CDR2 YYEEEE. CDR3 DNA: TGTGCCAGCAGGGGGACTAGCCGTACAGATACGCAGTATTTT. Translated, it gives CASRGTSRTDTQYF. Combining the CDR3 with reference TRBV5-6 and TRBJ2-3 gives the whole variable domain DAGVTQSPTHLIKTRGQQVTLRCSPKSGHDTVSWYQQALGQGPQFIFQYYEEEERQRGNFPDRFSGHQFPNYSSELNVNALLLGDSALYLCASRGTSRTDTQYFGPGTRLTVL.

Concerning this clone itself: The same CDR3 can be traced to other DNA sequences in this sample. The chain carries TRBV18 and TRBJ1-2; no firm D call. Trimming left V 2 bases short and J 11 bases short, with 9 bases between. There are 11 residues in the CDR3. The germline V gene has CDR1 KGHSH and CDR2 LQKENI. CDR3 loop: CASSPGEGYTF. CDR3 sequence (DNA): TGTGCCAGCTCACCAGGGGAGGGTTACACCTTC.

As concerns this clone: The sample carries other DNA sequences with the same CDR3. This sequence joins TRBV7-2 and TRBJ2-5; 7 bases line up with TRBD1. The CDR3 is made up of 13 amino acids. Trimming took 5 bases from V and 1 from J; bases not matched to a gene: 1. Germline V gene lookup returns CDR1 SGHTA and CDR2 FQGNSA. CDR3 protein: CASSRDSQETQYF. DNA of the CDR3: TGTGCCAGCAGCCGGGACAGCCAAGAGACCCAGTACTTC.

This chain links TRBV6-2 or TRBV6-3 with TRBJ1-2; D remains ambiguous. The CDR3 contains 12 residues. CDR1 MNHEY and CDR2 SVGEGT come from the germline V gene. With 2 bases removed from V and 6 bases from J, the gap between germline ends came to 7 bases. The CDR3 DNA is TGTGCCAGCAGTTACGTCGGGAATGGCTACACCTTC. It is translated as CASSYVGNGYTF.

This clone is a singleton in its sample. The V gene is TRBV11-2, the J gene TRBJ2-3, with a weak D call TRBD2 (5 bases). Germline assignment: CDR1 SGHAT and CDR2 FQNNGV. Trimming shortened V by 3 bases and J by 1 base, and 11 bases separated the two germline ends. CDR3 length equals 15 residues. This CDR3 is CASSLGGPRTDTQYF. CDR3 nucleotides: TGTGCCAGCAGCTTGGGCGGGCCCCGCACAGATACGCAGTATTTT.

V usage is TRBV5-1 and J usage is TRBJ2-7; D call uncertain. The CDR3 has 18 residues. Germline V lookup: CDR1 SGHRS, CDR2 YFSETQ. V lost 0 bases and J lost 4, with 23 bases in between. Here the CDR3 DNA reads TGCGCCAGCAGCTTGGTCCCTCGCGGCGCTCCTTCTACGTACGAGCAGTACTTC. Amino acid sequence: CASSLVPRGAPSTYEQYF. Full variable domain (remainder filled in from reference TRBV5-1 and TRBJ2-7): KAGVTQTPRYLIKTRGQQVTLSCSPISGHRSVSWYQQTPGQGLQFLFEYFSETQRNKGNFPGRFSGRQFSNSRSEMNVSTLELGDSALYLCASSLVPRGAPSTYEQYFGPGTRLTVT.

This clone was recorded a few times. The same CDR3 also results from other DNA sequences found in this sample. The chain links TRBV19 to TRBJ1-2, with 8 bases identical to TRBD1. The germline V gene has CDR1 LNHDA and CDR2 SQIVND (reference sequence). The CDR3 runs 15 residues. V was clipped by 3 bases and J by 1 base; unmatched bases: 4. CDR3 coding DNA: TGTGCCAGTAGTATTGGCAGGGGGCTTAACTATGGCTACACCTTC. This sequence encodes CASSIGRGLNYGYTF.

This chain joins TRBV3-1 (or the pseudogene TRBV3-2) and TRBJ2-3; 8 bases are shared with TRBD2. The CDR3 runs 19 residues. Trimming cost V 1 base and J 4 bases; bases outside gene matches: 16. The germline CDR1 and CDR2 sequences are LGHDT and YNNKEL (reference sequence). CDR3 DNA: TGTGCCAGCAGCCAAGTGCTAGCGGGCCTGCCCTCCCTAGCAGATACGCAGTATTTT. This sequence encodes CASSQVLAGLPSLADTQYF.

The sample holds a few counts of this clone. The J gene is TRBJ2-7, the V gene TRBV11-2, with 8 bases identical to TRBD1. Germline lookup yields CDR1 SGHAT and CDR2 FQNNGV. This CDR3 has 16 amino acids. Germline trimming cut 5 bases from V and 7 bases from J; bases unmatched to any gene: 16. CDR3 in DNA: TGTGCCAGCAGCCTACCCGGGACAGGCTCATCGGGAGAGCAGTACTTC. It codes for CASSLPGTGSSGEQYF.

J is TRBJ2-2 and V is TRBV12-5, with D possibly TRBD2 on 6 matching bases. CDR3 length: 13 residues. The germline V gene encodes CDR1 LGHNT and CDR2 FRNRAP. Deletions cut 11 bases from V and 8 bases from J, with 18 bases between. The CDR3 loop is CAARGGGLGELFF. The CDR3, as DNA: TGTGCTGCCCGAGGCGGAGGGTTGGGGGAGCTGTTTTTT.

This chain connects TRBV11-3 to TRBJ1-2; 9 bases line up with TRBD1. V lost 6 bases and J lost 4; bases outside the gene matches: 3. Germline-derived CDR1 and CDR2 are SGHNT and YENEEA. The CDR3 has 13 residues. CDR3: CASSQTGGYGYTF. CDR3 coding DNA: TGTGCCAGCAGTCAGACAGGGGGCTATGGCTACACCTTC.

The chain has TRBV16 and TRBJ2-7, with 8 bases lining up with TRBD2. V was clipped by 1 base and J by 3 bases; unmatched bases: 8. CDR1 and CDR2 (germline): KGHSY, FQNENV. The CDR3 loop spans 16 amino acids. The CDR3 is CASSQFPAGGDYEQYF. The CDR3, as DNA: TGTGCCAGCAGCCAATTCCCAGCCGGGGGGGACTACGAGCAGTACTTC.

The CDR3 DNA follows: TGTGCCAGCAGCTTCCCAGGGGGCGCCGGTGGGGAGCTGTTTTTT. Translating it yields CASSFPGGAGGELFF. The rearrangement uses TRBV5-4 and TRBJ2-2, with 8 bases matching TRBD1. The junction had 8 bases not matched to a gene; V was cut back by 2 bases and J by 8 bases. This CDR3 comprises 15 residues. Per the germline V gene, CDR1 is SGHNT and CDR2 is YYREEE (reference sequence).

This sequence joins TRBV11-2 and TRBJ2-7; 8 positions agree with TRBD1. Germline V CDR1 and CDR2: SGHAT, FQNNGV. V shed 4 bases, J shed 5 bases, and the junction held 7 bases outside the gene matches. The CDR3 length is 14 residues. The CDR3 loop reads CASSSDRVYHEQYF. The DNA for the CDR3 is TGTGCCAGCAGCTCGGACAGGGTCTACCACGAGCAGTACTTC.

The chain links TRBV25-1 to TRBJ2-7, with D unclear. Deletions cut 7 bases from V and 2 bases from J, with 6 bases between. The CDR3 contains 11 residues. CDR1 is MGHDK, CDR2 SYGVNS, per germline. CDR3 loop: CASTSAYEQYF. In DNA form, the CDR3 reads TGTGCCAGCACGAGCGCCTACGAGCAGTACTTC.

The chain couples TRBV7-2 to TRBJ2-7, with 13 bases aligning to TRBD2. With V trimmed by 3 bases and J by 3 bases, 2 bases remained unmatched. The germline gives CDR1 SGHTA, CDR2 FQGNSA. This CDR3 is built from 15 residues. CDR3 region: CASSFGTSGVYEQYF. Written as DNA, the CDR3 is TGTGCCAGCAGCTTTGGGACTAGCGGGGTCTACGAGCAGTACTTC.

This clone occurred once. The chain links TRBV6-5 to TRBJ2-7; 8 nucleotides align to TRBD2. Per germline, CDR1 MNHEY and CDR2 SVGAGI. The CDR3 sequence is 16 residues long. V trimming: 2 bases; J trimming: 2 bases; junction bases outside the gene matches: 8. Here the CDR3 reads CASSYARQRGPYEQYF. The CDR3, as DNA: TGTGCCAGCAGTTACGCACGCCAGCGGGGGCCCTACGAGCAGTACTTC.

The chain has TRBV28 and TRBJ1-2; D remains unclear. The V end was cut by 3 bases, the J end by 4 bases, with 12 bases between. From germline, CDR1 is MDHEN and CDR2 SYDVKM. There are 14 residues in the CDR3. The CDR3 DNA is TGTGCCAGCAGTTTTGGCCTAAGGAGCTATGGCTACACCTTC. It specifies CASSFGLRSYGYTF.

This clone has a single count. The CDR3 DNA reads as TGCGCCAGCAGTCTGACAGGGGGAAAGCTGGACGAGCAGTACTTC. This translates into CASSLTGGKLDEQYF. J is TRBJ2-7 and V is TRBV10-1; 9 nucleotides match TRBD1. Germline-derived CDR1 and CDR2 are WNHNN and SYGVQD (reference sequence). The CDR3 length is 15 residues. Germline trimming cut 5 bases from V and 5 bases from J; bases unmatched to any gene: 10.

The rearrangement uses TRBV6-6 and TRBJ2-5; the D gene is possibly TRBD2 (7 bases). There are 13 residues in the CDR3. Looked up from germline, CDR1 is MNHNY and CDR2 is SVGAGI (reference sequence). V shed 9 bases and J shed 5 bases, with 16 bases lying between them. This CDR3 reads CASTQGGGETQYF. CDR3 in DNA: TGTGCCAGTACCCAGGGCGGGGGCGAGACCCAGTACTTC.

As to this clone: The sample holds other DNA sequences that translate to the same CDR3. Here the CDR3 reads CASSQRTGAGGSTEAFF. The CDR3 DNA is TGTGCCAGCAGCCAACGGACAGGGGCTGGGGGGAGCACTGAAGCTTTCTTT. The genes are TRBV3-1 (or the pseudogene TRBV3-2) and TRBJ1-1; 9 bases fit TRBD1. The CDR3 is 17 residues long. The germline V gene encodes CDR1 LGHDT and CDR2 YNNKEL (reference sequence). V lost 2 bases, J lost 4 bases, and 11 bases stayed unmatched.

The V call is TRBV5-1, the J call TRBJ1-6, with 7 nucleotides matching TRBD1. Germline loops: CDR1 SGHRS, CDR2 YFSETQ. This CDR3 has 14 residues. Losses at the gene ends were 5 bases for V and 8 bases for J; bases not matched to a gene: 7. CDR3 residues: CASRLGQGDSPLHF. Here the CDR3 DNA reads TGCGCCAGCAGGCTGGGGCAGGGGGATTCACCCCTCCACTTT.

The V call is TRBV2, the J call TRBJ1-6, with D perhaps TRBD1 (6 bases). V lost 2 bases and J lost 18, with 11 bases in between. Germline-derived CDR1 and CDR2 are SNHLY and FYNNEI. This CDR3 is 11 amino acids long. The CDR3 sequence: CASSEWGPGHF. The CDR3 coding sequence is TGTGCCAGCAGTGAATGGGGGCCGGGCCACTTT.

V usage is TRBV5-1 and J usage is TRBJ2-7, with D possibly being TRBD2 (6 bases). Germline V gives CDR1 SGHRS, CDR2 YFSETQ. The CDR3 covers 13 residues. Deletions cut 8 bases from V and 2 bases from J, with 14 bases between. This CDR3 reads CASCWDFTYEQYF. The CDR3 region has the DNA TGCGCCAGTTGCTGGGACTTCACCTACGAGCAGTACTTC. Filled out from reference TRBV5-1 and TRBJ2-7, the complete variable domain reads KAGVTQTPRYLIKTRGQQVTLSCSPISGHRSVSWYQQTPGQGLQFLFEYFSETQRNKGNFPGRFSGRQFSNSRSEMNVSTLELGDSALYLCASCWDFTYEQYFGPGTRLTVT.

The chain carries TRBV9 and TRBJ2-2, with D perhaps TRBD2 (5 bases). Germline V gene sequence: CDR1 SGDLS, CDR2 YYNGEE. The ends were cut back, 1 base at V and 4 bases at J, with 8 bases in the middle. This CDR3 spans 14 amino acids. CDR3 nucleotide sequence: TGTGCCAGCAGCGTACGGGAACGCACCGGGGAGCTGTTTTTT. Protein sequence: CASSVRERTGELFF.

The chain carries TRBV11-3 and TRBJ2-1; a weak D match, TRBD2 (6 bases). V gave up 3 bases and J gave up 8 bases, with 11 bases separating them. The CDR3 is made up of 13 amino acids. Germline loops: CDR1 SGHNT, CDR2 YENEEA. CDR3 sequence (DNA): TGTGCCAGCAGCTTCGGGACGGGGGATGAGCAGTTCTTC. Translation: CASSFGTGDEQFF.

V is TRBV9 and J is TRBJ2-2; 12 nucleotides line up with TRBD2. V lost 3 bases, J lost 5 bases, and 11 bases stayed unmatched. The CDR3 is 18 amino acids. Germline V gene lookup returns CDR1 SGDLS and CDR2 YYNGEE. The CDR3 here is CASSDALAGGPLTGELFF. CDR3 DNA: TGTGCCAGCAGCGACGCGCTAGCGGGGGGGCCGTTGACCGGGGAGCTGTTTTTT.